This T cell receptor (beta chain) was found in a study of shared clonotypes between healthy human individuals. In the case of this clone: The sample has other DNA sequences that encode this CDR3 too.

Sequencing was performed with immunoSEQ multiplex PCR; in TCRdb, only in-frame clones are kept and a portion is missing. The table records approximately 2.5 million clones, over 85% of them present only once. V lost 4 bases to trimming and J lost 5 bases; unmatched junction nucleotides: 5. From germline, CDR1 is SGHTA and CDR2 FQGNSA. There are 14 residues in the CDR3. The chain couples TRBV7-2 to TRBJ1-5, with 7 bases fitting TRBD1. The sequence was obtained from a man aged 18 to 29 in good health. Some clones in this sample may be carry-over from other donors' samples. The sequencing input was naive CD4+ T cells from PBMCs. As to subset: CD45RA+ positively selected. CDR3 coding DNA: TGTGCCAGCAGCTCCCGACAGGGAGATCAGCCCCAGCATTTT. Protein product: CASSSRQGDQPQHF.